The clone carrying this T cell receptor beta chain was seen at least ten times. This entry comes from a study of spatial heterogeneity in lung cancer. In TCRdb, the 5' RACE reads were re-called with MiXCR into one record per CDR3 protein. Of approximately 40,000 distinct CDR3 sequences listed, around 7% are singletons. Time point: sample taken at primary tumor resection. The receptor was isolated from a male donor with early-stage non-small cell lung cancer. The sequenced sample was PBMCs, obtained at surgery.

DNA for the CDR3: TGTGCCAGCAGCTTGAGCGGGGCACTCTATGGCTACACCTTC. Amino acids: CASSLSGALYGYTF. The chain employs TRBV7-9 and TRBJ1-2, with a weak D call TRBD1 (5 bases). The CDR3 runs to 14 residues. Trimming pared 3 bases from V and 4 bases from J, leaving 12 bases between. In germline, CDR1 is SEHNR, CDR2 FQNEAQ (reference sequence).